The rows below give T cell receptor beta chains drawn from one sample of a study of blood T cell repertoires in COVID-19. Sequencing was performed with immunoSEQ multiplex PCR; in TCRdb, only in-frame clones are kept and a portion is missing. The profile covers approximately 99,000 clones, with around 90% appearing a single time and over 2% taken by the ten largest. Sequenced sample: peripheral blood. These receptors were obtained from a human donor in a cohort sampled during active COVID-19. The CDR3 runs from the conserved cysteine through the conserved F or W. A D gene is named only where the DNA matches it firmly. Clone size is stated in some rows and not others, as once, few, many or a class when expanded.

v_call	j_call	d_call	clone_size	cdr3_nt	cdr3_aa
TRBV21-1	TRBJ2-7	-	-	TGTGCCAGCAGCAAAGATCGCAGGGCTTACGAGCAGTACTTC	CASSKDRRAYEQYF
TRBV4-1	TRBJ2-3	-	-	TGCGCCAGCAGCCAAGATGTCTCCACAGATACGCAGTATTTT	CASSQDVSTDTQYF
TRBV19	TRBJ2-3	TRBD2	-	TGTGCCAGTAGTACATTAGCGGGGGGCCCAGATACGCAGTATTTT	CASSTLAGGPDTQYF
TRBV6-5	TRBJ2-5	-	once	TGTGCCAGCAGACACTATAGGCCAGAGACCCAGTACTTC	CASRHYRPETQYF
TRBV20-1	TRBJ1-6	-	-	TGCAGTGCTAGTCTGGTTACGGATAATTCACCCCTCCACTTT	CSASLVTDNSPLHF
TRBV6-1	TRBJ2-6	TRBD1	-	TGTGCCAGCAGTGATATCCCGGGACAGGGTAGACTCATCTCCCCTTTC	CASSDIPGQGRLISPF
TRBV5-1	TRBJ2-3	-	-	TGCGCCAGCAGCAAGAATCCGGGACACCAAGGAGCAGATACGCAGTATTTT	CASSKNPGHQGADTQYF
TRBV27	TRBJ2-7	-	-	TGTGCCAGCAGTCCCGGGCAGGGGATCTACGAGCAGTACTTC	CASSPGQGIYEQYF
TRBV18	TRBJ1-3	TRBD1	-	TGTGCCAGCTCACCAATCACCATGGCCCCGGGACAGTCCTCTGGAAACACCATATATTTT	CASSPITMAPGQSSGNTIYF
TRBV28	TRBJ2-3	-	-	TGTGCCAGCTGTTCCTCGGCGGGGGCGGGAGATACGCAGTATTTT	CASCSSAGAGDTQYF
TRBV3-1/TRBV3-2	TRBJ1-6	-	few	TGTGCCAGCAGCCATTTCGAGGGGGTTAATTCACCCCTCCACTTT	CASSHFEGVNSPLHF
TRBV12-3/TRBV12-4	TRBJ2-1	-	-	TGTGCCAGCAGTTTAGGCCTAAATGAGCAGTTCTTC	CASSLGLNEQFF
TRBV7-3	TRBJ2-3	-	-	TGTGCCAGCAGCCCGGGACATACGAGAAGCACAGATACGCAGTATTTT	CASSPGHTRSTDTQYF
TRBV6-1	TRBJ2-4	-	once	TGTGCCAGCAGTGGTCTGATGGAGGGGACCAAAAACATTCAGTACTTC	CASSGLMEGTKNIQYF
TRBV27	TRBJ2-7	TRBD2	once	TGTGCCAGCAGTTTCAGCGGGAGCAATTACGAGCAGTACTTC	CASSFSGSNYEQYF
TRBV11-2	TRBJ1-4	TRBD1	-	TGTGCCAGCAGCTTCTGGGACAGCACTAATGAAAAACTGTTTTTT	CASSFWDSTNEKLFF
TRBV6-4	TRBJ1-2	TRBD1	-	TGTGCCAGCAGTGAGTCGTTCGGACAGGGGAATGGCTACACCTTC	CASSESFGQGNGYTF
TRBV6-5	TRBJ2-7	TRBD2	-	TGTGCCAGCAGTTACGTCGGGGGGAATGTCCTGTACGAGCAGTACTTC	CASSYVGGNVLYEQYF
TRBV28	TRBJ1-6	-	-	TGTGCCAGCAGTTCACAAACCCCCTATAATTCACCCCTCCACTTT	CASSSQTPYNSPLHF
TRBV28	TRBJ2-7	TRBD1	-	TGTGCCAGCAGTTGGGACAGGGGTCTTTGGGAGCAGTACTTC	CASSWDRGLWEQYF
TRBV2	TRBJ1-1	TRBD1	-	TGTGCCAGCAGGGGACAGGGTGGGACTGAAGCTTTCTTT	CASRGQGGTEAFF
TRBV7-2	TRBJ1-2	-	few	TGTGCCCGAGGGGGGGGGCCCGGTGGCTACACCTTC	CARGGGPGGYTF
TRBV28	TRBJ1-2	TRBD1	-	TGTGCCAGCAGTTCGTCCGGGACAGGGGGCCTAAACTATGGCTACACCTTC	CASSSSGTGGLNYGYTF
TRBV30	TRBJ1-1	-	once	TGTGCCTGGAGGGTTAGTCCTGAAGCTTTCTTT	CAWRVSPEAFF
TRBV7-9	TRBJ2-1	TRBD2	-	TGTGCCAGCAGCCCCGTGGCTAGCGGAACCTACAATGAGCAGTTCTTC	CASSPVASGTYNEQFF
TRBV11-2	TRBJ2-7	-	-	TGTGCCAGCAGCTCCGGTTGGGGGCACTACGAGCAGTACTTC	CASSSGWGHYEQYF
TRBV29-1	TRBJ2-3	-	-	TGCAGCGTTGAGTGGAGGGCCACAGATACGCAGTATTTT	CSVEWRATDTQYF
TRBV7-9	TRBJ2-5	-	-	TGTGCCAGCAGCTTAGAGCCCACGATAACCCAGTACTTC	CASSLEPTITQYF
TRBV28	TRBJ2-7	TRBD2	-	TGTGCCAGCAGTTTACTCGGGAGGAGCTCCTACGAGCAGTACTTC	CASSLLGRSSYEQYF
TRBV6-4	TRBJ2-1	TRBD2	-	TGTGCCAGCAGGCCTCTAGCGGGGGTGACAAATGAGCAGTTCTTC	CASRPLAGVTNEQFF
TRBV13	TRBJ2-2	TRBD1	-	TGTGCCAGCAGCTTGGGACAGGGGGCGATTCTAGTTACCGGGGAGCTGTTTTTT	CASSLGQGAILVTGELFF
TRBV7-9	TRBJ1-2	-	once	TGTGCCAGCAGCTTAATGGCAGACTTCAACTATGGCTACACCTTC	CASSLMADFNYGYTF
TRBV25-1	TRBJ2-7	-	-	TGTGCCAGCATGGTAGGAGGGTTCGAGCAGTACTTC	CASMVGGFEQYF
TRBV15	TRBJ2-1	TRBD1	-	TGTGCCACCAGCAGAGATCGGACAGGGAGGCGGAATGAGCAGTTCTTC	CATSRDRTGRRNEQFF
TRBV5-4	TRBJ2-7	-	-	TGTGCCAGCAGCTTTACGAGCTCCTACGAGCAGTACTTC	CASSFTSSYEQYF
TRBV18	TRBJ2-2	TRBD1	-	TGTGCCAGCTCACCGGCAGGGGGCACCGGGGAGCTGTTTTTT	CASSPAGGTGELFF
TRBV18	TRBJ1-6	TRBD1	-	TGTGCCAGCTCATCATCGACAGGGCGAGACTCACCCCTCCACTTT	CASSSSTGRDSPLHF
TRBV13	TRBJ2-1	TRBD2	-	TGTGCCAGCAGAGGGGAGGGAGGGACGTTTTACAATGAGCAGTTCTTC	CASRGEGGTFYNEQFF
TRBV18	TRBJ2-3	TRBD2	-	TGTGCCAGCTCAACTAGGACTAGCGGACCTACAGATACGCAGTATTTT	CASSTRTSGPTDTQYF
TRBV6-6	TRBJ1-5	TRBD1	-	TGTGCCAGCATTAAAGGGGGCGCAAGAAGCAATCAGCCCCAGCATTTT	CASIKGGARSNQPQHF
TRBV5-6	TRBJ1-1	-	-	TGTGCCAGCAGCTTCATTTCGGGAAACCCGAACACTGAAGCTTTCTTT	CASSFISGNPNTEAFF
TRBV3-1/TRBV3-2	TRBJ2-5	TRBD2	-	TGTGCCAGCACCCGACTAGCGGGAGAAAGGGGGGACCAGTACTTC	CASTRLAGERGDQYF
TRBV29-1	TRBJ1-2	TRBD1	-	TGCAGCGTTGACGAAATGAGGGGGCAAGTGAATGGCTACACCTTC	CSVDEMRGQVNGYTF
TRBV5-5	TRBJ1-6	TRBD1	-	TGTGCCAGCAGCATAGGACAGGGGGCAGGGTATAATTCACCCCTCCACTTT	CASSIGQGAGYNSPLHF
TRBV6-6	TRBJ2-1	TRBD1	-	TGTGCCAGCAGTCACGAGACAGGGTACTACAATGAGCAGTTCTTC	CASSHETGYYNEQFF
TRBV18	TRBJ1-1	-	-	TGTGCCAGCTCTGCGGCAGCTACGAACACTGAAGCTTTCTTT	CASSAAATNTEAFF
TRBV4-1	TRBJ2-2	TRBD2	-	TGCGCCAGCAGCCAGGATCGGACTAGTTTTGGGGAGCTGTTTTTT	CASSQDRTSFGELFF
TRBV6-5	TRBJ2-7	TRBD2	-	TGTGCCAGCAGTTACGGGGGGGAAGAGCAGTACTTC	CASSYGGEEQYF
TRBV9	TRBJ2-2	TRBD1	-	TGTGCCAGCAGCGTAGCCGCCCCTGGGACAGATACCGGGGAGCTGTTTTTT	CASSVAAPGTDTGELFF
TRBV7-9	TRBJ2-2	TRBD2	-	TGTGCCAGCAGCCCCGGGACTAGCGGGGGCACCGGGGAGCTGTTTTTT	CASSPGTSGGTGELFF
TRBV12-5	TRBJ1-2	-	-	TGTGCTAGTGGTTTGCTCCAGAACTATGGCTACACCTTC	CASGLLQNYGYTF
TRBV4-1	TRBJ2-2	TRBD1	-	TGCGCCAGCAGCCTCGGACAGGGGGATGTCACCGGGGAGCTGTTTTTT	CASSLGQGDVTGELFF
TRBV7-3	TRBJ2-1	TRBD2	-	TGTGCCAGCAGCCCTCTAGCGGGGGGGCGGTATGAGCAGTTCTTC	CASSPLAGGRYEQFF